This is a list of T cell receptor beta chains from one sample in a study of identical twins' blood T cells. One entry per CDR3 protein results from TCRdb running MiXCR on the 5' RACE reads. The table includes 300,000 to 450,000 distinct CDR3 sequences, about 28% detected once. Sequencing used PBMCs. Receptors originate from a woman aged 18 to 55 in good health. CDR3s include the opening cysteine and the closing phenylalanine or tryptophan. Fields, in order: clone size, D gene, J gene, V gene, CDR3 DNA, CDR3 protein. A D gene is named only where the DNA matches it firmly. Expanded clones get a size class; other rows say once, few or many, or leave the size out.

>few|NA|TRBJ1-2|TRBV20-1
TGCAGTGCTGCTGACAGTTTCGGATTCTATGGCTACACCTTC
CSAADSFGFYGYTF
>NA|NA|TRBJ1-2|TRBV28
TGTGCCAGCACCAGACAGATGATTAACTATGGCTACACCTTC
CASTRQMINYGYTF
>NA|NA|TRBJ2-2|TRBV12-5
TGTGCTAGTGGTTTTGACGGGGAGCTGTTTTTT
CASGFDGELFF
>NA|NA|TRBJ1-1|TRBV5-8
TGTGCCAGCAGCTTGAATCAGAGAGCCACTGAAGCTTTCTTT
CASSLNQRATEAFF
>NA|NA|TRBJ2-1|TRBV9
TGTGCCAGCAGCGTAGGGGGGAGGACCTACAATGAGCAGTTCTTC
CASSVGGRTYNEQFF
>NA|NA|TRBJ1-2|TRBV29-1
TGCAGCGTCCGGGACATCTATGGCTACACCTTC
CSVRDIYGYTF
>few|TRBD1|TRBJ1-2|TRBV27
TGTGCCAGCAGTTTACGACAGGGGGCCAATGGCTACGCCTTC
CASSLRQGANGYAF
>NA|TRBD1|TRBJ2-2|TRBV5-1
TGCGCCAGCAGCCTGACCACGACAGGGAGCGCGAACACCGGGGAGCTGTTTTTT
CASSLTTTGSANTGELFF
>once|TRBD2|TRBJ2-2|TRBV7-9
TGTGCCAGCAGCCCCCCTCCTAGCGGGGTAAACACCGGGGAGCTGTTTTTT
CASSPPPSGVNTGELFF
>many|NA|TRBJ1-1|TRBV7-9
TGTGCCAGCAGCTTAACGTGGAACACTGAAGCTTTCTTT
CASSLTWNTEAFF
>NA|NA|TRBJ1-3|TRBV20-1
TGCATTGCTAGGAAATCAGTCTCTGGAAACACCATATATTTT
CIARKSVSGNTIYF
>NA|NA|TRBJ1-1|TRBV2
TGTGCCAGCAGGGAACAGGGTTTGAACACTGAAGCTTTCTTT
CASREQGLNTEAFF
>NA|NA|TRBJ1-4|TRBV9
TGTGCCAGCAGCGTAGGGAAGACCTGGGGAGTCGAAAAACTGTTTTTT
CASSVGKTWGVEKLFF
>NA|NA|TRBJ1-2|TRBV7-9
TGTGCCAGCAGCATGCGGACAGTGGATGGCTACACCTTC
CASSMRTVDGYTF
>NA|NA|TRBJ2-2|TRBV4-3
TGCGCCAGCAGCCTCCACGGGGAGCTGTTTTTT
CASSLHGELFF
>NA|NA|TRBJ1-2|TRBV19
TGTGCCAGTAAGGAGGCAATTAACTATGGCTACACCTTC
CASKEAINYGYTF
>many|NA|TRBJ1-5|TRBV6-2/TRBV6-3
TGTGCCAGCAGTTATCGGAGGGCTCCCAATCAGCCCCAGCATTTT
CASSYRRAPNQPQHF
>few|TRBD1|TRBJ1-1|TRBV4-2
TGTGCCAGCAGCCAGTACCCGGGACAGGGGGCGCGGACTGAAGCTTTCTTT
CASSQYPGQGARTEAFF
>NA|NA|TRBJ2-2|TRBV12-3/TRBV12-4
TGTGCCAGCAGTTGGACAGCCTACACCGGGGAGCTGTTTTTT
CASSWTAYTGELFF
>NA|NA|TRBJ1-4|TRBV5-1
TGCGCCAGCAGCTTGTTTGGCAGGGGCGATGAAAAACTGTTTTTT
CASSLFGRGDEKLFF
>NA|NA|TRBJ2-3|TRBV7-2
TGTGCCAGCAGCTTAGATTTCGGCACAGATACGCAGTATTTT
CASSLDFGTDTQYF
>many|TRBD1|TRBJ2-1|TRBV28
TGTGCCAGCCTATCTCCGGGACAGACTTTACACAATGAGCAGTTCTTC
CASLSPGQTLHNEQFF
>NA|TRBD1|TRBJ1-2|TRBV20-1
TGCAGTGCTAGGTACAGGGGAGACTATGGCTACACCTTC
CSARYRGDYGYTF
>few|NA|TRBJ1-2|TRBV20-1
TGCAGTGCTAGAGTTGACACCAGTTATGGCTACACCTTC
CSARVDTSYGYTF
>few|NA|TRBJ1-1|TRBV20-1
TGCAGTGCTCTAACTGGGTCGTTCACTGAAGCTTTCTTT
CSALTGSFTEAFF
>few|TRBD1|TRBJ1-4|TRBV7-9
TGTGCCAGCAGAGACAGGGACGAAAAACTGTTTTTT
CASRDRDEKLFF
>few|NA|TRBJ1-5|TRBV15
TGTGCCACCAGCAGAGATCGGGGGCTTGGGCAGCCCCAGCATTTT
CATSRDRGLGQPQHF
>NA|NA|TRBJ1-4|TRBV7-2
TGTGCCAGCAGCTTATCCGTCCATGAAAAACTGTTTTTT
CASSLSVHEKLFF
>few|NA|TRBJ1-1|TRBV2
TGTGCCAGCAGTGTGGGGCGGGCCCTTGAAGCTTTCTTT
CASSVGRALEAFF
>NA|NA|TRBJ1-2|TRBV20-1
TGCAGTACCCACTCTGGCGGCGATGGCTACACCTTC
CSTHSGGDGYTF
>few|NA|TRBJ2-7|TRBV5-1
TGCGCCAGCAGCTTCTCCTCCCACGAGCAGTACTTC
CASSFSSHEQYF
>once|NA|TRBJ2-3|TRBV7-2
TGTGCCAGCTCGGCAATCGGACTACGGGGGGATACGCAGTATTTT
CASSAIGLRGDTQYF
>few|NA|TRBJ2-1|TRBV20-1
TGCAGTGCTGGGGGGGCCTTAGCGGACCCCTACAATGAGCAGTTCTTC
CSAGGALADPYNEQFF
>few|TRBD1|TRBJ2-2|TRBV25-1
TGTGCCAGCACGGGACAGCAGAACACCGGGGAGCTGTTTTTT
CASTGQQNTGELFF
>few|NA|TRBJ2-3|TRBV7-6
TGTGCCAGCAGCTTAATGCGCGATACGCAGTATTTT
CASSLMRDTQYF
>few|NA|TRBJ2-1|TRBV7-2
TGTGCCAGCAGCTCCGCCCGGGACCTCAATGAGCAGTTCTTC
CASSSARDLNEQFF
>NA|TRBD1|TRBJ1-1|TRBV5-1
TGCGCCAGCAGCTCCCCTCCGGGACAGGGGAACACTGAAGCTTTCTTT
CASSSPPGQGNTEAFF
>many|NA|TRBJ1-5|TRBV29-1
TGCAGCGTGTCTTCGGAGTGGGATCAGCCCCAGCATTTT
CSVSSEWDQPQHF
>NA|NA|TRBJ2-3|TRBV29-1
TGCAGCGTTGGGGCAGACACAGATACGCAGTATTTT
CSVGADTDTQYF
>few|NA|TRBJ2-7|TRBV18
TGTGCCAGCTCACCTCATACAGGGTCGGGCGAGCAGTACTTC
CASSPHTGSGEQYF
>few|TRBD1|TRBJ1-1|TRBV3-1
TGTGCCAGCAGCCAGAGGGGACAGCACACTGAAGCTTTCTTT
CASSQRGQHTEAFF
>few|NA|TRBJ2-2|TRBV11-2
TGTGCCAGCTACCTCGGAGGGACCGGGGAGCTGTTTTTT
CASYLGGTGELFF
>many|TRBD2|TRBJ2-1|TRBV12-5
TGTGCTAGTGGTTTGGTAGAGGATGGGACTAGCTACTACAATGAGCAGTTCTTC
CASGLVEDGTSYYNEQFF
>many|NA|TRBJ1-4|TRBV5-1
TGCGCCAGCAGCCGCGGCAGTAATGAAAAACTGTTTTTT
CASSRGSNEKLFF
>NA|TRBD1|TRBJ2-1|TRBV6-2/TRBV6-3
TGTGCCAGCAGAGACCCCGGGACAGGTTATGTGTATGAGCAGTTCTTC
CASRDPGTGYVYEQFF
>many|TRBD1|TRBJ1-5|TRBV20-1
TGCAGTGCTAGGCTGGACAGGGGGCCGGCTCAGCCCCAGCATTTT
CSARLDRGPAQPQHF
>NA|NA|TRBJ1-4|TRBV20-1
TGCAGTGCTAGAGATCCCAGCAGGGGCCATGAAAAACTGTTTTTT
CSARDPSRGHEKLFF
>NA|TRBD2|TRBJ2-1|TRBV19
TGTGCCAGTAGTTCTCAGGCTAGCGGGAATTCCAATGAGCAGTTCTTC
CASSSQASGNSNEQFF